Listed here are 5 T cell receptor beta chains from one sample, sequenced in a study of cytotoxic CD8 clonotypes in ibrutinib-treated CLL. Profiled with immunoSEQ multiplex PCR; TCRdb holds only in-frame clones, not every one. This table has 150,000 or so clones, roughly 76% appearing once. The sample consisted of PBMCs, taken after 24 months of ibrutinib treatment. Every receptor here comes from a human donor with chronic lymphocytic leukemia.

V and J are TRBV27 and TRBJ1-5; D unresolved. Germline CDR1 and CDR2: MNHEY and SMNVEV (reference sequence). This CDR3 is built from 14 residues. Trimming removed 5 bases at V and 0 bases at J, with 8 bases between. DNA for the CDR3: TGTGCCAGCAGTCCAAGGACTAGCAATCAGCCCCAGCATTTT. Residues: CASSPRTSNQPQHF.

This clone was counted many times. The chain recombines TRBV19 with TRBJ1-2; D is unclear. Germline CDR1 is LNHDA and CDR2 is SQIVND (reference sequence). Trimming shortened V by 1 base and J by 8 bases, and 11 bases separated the two germline ends. There are 13 residues in the CDR3. The CDR3 DNA sequence: TGTGCCAGTAGTATAGGTGGGCTGTGGGGCTACACCTTC. It is translated as CASSIGGLWGYTF.

The chain has TRBV7-9 and TRBJ2-1, with 7 bases fitting TRBD1. This CDR3 has 15 residues. Germline V CDR1 and CDR2: SEHNR, FQNEAQ (reference sequence). With 4 bases clipped from V and 2 bases from J, the junction kept 5 bases outside the gene matches. As DNA, the CDR3 is TGTGCCAGCAGCTATTGGGACAGTACCTACAATGAGCAGTTCTTC. It codes for CASSYWDSTYNEQFF.

The count of this clone is one. The V call is TRBV4-1, the J call TRBJ1-4, with 8 bases lining up with TRBD1. The CDR3 spans 17 residues. Unmatched junction bases numbered 12, after V lost 1 base and J lost 8 bases. Per germline, CDR1 MGHRA and CDR2 YSYEKL. The CDR3 DNA follows: TGCGCCAGCAGCCAAGGGGGGACAGGTGGGGGTGCCGAAAAACTGTTTTTT. This codes for CASSQGGTGGGAEKLFF.

The V call is TRBV7-2, the J call TRBJ2-7; D not resolved. The CDR3 has 14 amino acids. The germline CDR1 and CDR2 sequences are SGHTA and FQGNSA. Between the trimmed V and J ends, which lost 5 bases and 4 bases, there was a span of 15 bases. Here the CDR3 DNA reads TGTGCCAGCAGCCAAGGGCAGTTTAGGTACGAGCAGTACTTC. Its translation: CASSQGQFRYEQYF.